Below, one T cell receptor (beta chain) is given with its context. This specimen includes other DNA sequences encoding the same CDR3. The data derive from a study of blood T cell repertoires in COVID-19. Overall study context: The samples span acute and convalescent COVID-19 from the United States, Italy and Spain. Sample material is recorded as cDNA or gDNA derived from T cells, B-cell-depleted T cells, or PBMCs.

The CDR3 runs 14 residues. V was shortened by 7 bases and J by 4 bases, with 13 bases between the two germline ends. Germline V gene data show CDR1 as SNHLY and CDR2 as FYNNEI. Authors' analysis steps: Amplification of reference gene primers was used by the study to estimate nucleated cell counts. Only in-frame clones appear in the TCRdb table, and some are missing; sequencing was by immunoSEQ multiplex PCR. The D gene and trimming were derived from the DNA, and the V and J assignments and clone size from that table. The table has about 64,000 clones, 65% to 90% seen once. The sequence came from a woman in her sixties or seventies with acute or convalescent COVID-19. The chain is built from TRBV2 and TRBJ1-4; TRBD1 is a possible D gene (5 bases). Sequenced sample: peripheral blood. CDR3 residues: CASNPGTGNEKLFF. CDR3 DNA: TGTGCCAGCAACCCCGGGACTGGTAATGAAAAACTGTTTTTT.